Listed here are 15 T cell receptor beta chains from one sample, sequenced in a study of somatic mutations in cytotoxic T cells in rheumatoid arthritis. Sequenced by immunoSEQ multiplex PCR; TCRdb stores in-frame clones only, minus some. The sample has around 20,000 clones, about 70% seen once. Sequencing was done on a sample of CD8+ T cells sorted from blood. The receptors derive from a woman aged 55-75 years in good health.

The rearrangement joins TRBV21-1 to TRBJ1-5. TRBV21-1 is given as a pseudogene. This CDR3 has 15 residues. The CDR3 bases are TGTGCCAGCAGCAAAGACTCGCATCCCAATCAGCCCCAGCATTTT. Translating it yields CASSKDSHPNQPQHF.

The sample holds a few counts of this clone. V is TRBV2 and J is TRBJ1-5, with 8 bases lining up with TRBD1. The length of the CDR3 is 14 residues. V dropped 5 bases and J dropped 7; count of bases not matched to a gene: 7. CDR1 and CDR2 from the germline V gene are SNHLY and FYNNEI. The CDR3 loop is CASSPTGTGQPQHF. CDR3 coding DNA: TGTGCCAGCAGTCCAACAGGGACAGGACAGCCCCAGCATTTT.

The chain links TRBV9 to TRBJ1-1; D may be TRBD1 (6 bases). This CDR3 spans 16 amino acids. Trimming removed 4 bases from V and 4 bases from J, with 20 bases in between. Germline CDR1 and CDR2: SGDLS and YYNGEE. CDR3 loop: CASSIGGGGRGTEAFF. The CDR3 DNA sequence: TGTGCCAGCAGCATCGGGGGCGGGGGCAGGGGCACTGAAGCTTTCTTT.

The chain combines TRBV7-7 with TRBJ2-7; the D gene is possibly TRBD1 (6 bases). The CDR3 runs 13 residues. V was trimmed by 1 base and J by 5 bases, leaving 9 bases between them. Germline values: CDR1 SSHAT, CDR2 FNYEAQ (reference sequence). The CDR3 coding sequence is TGTGCCAGCAGCTTAGGTTGGACAGACGAGCAGTACTTC. Amino acids: CASSLGWTDEQYF.

The V and J genes are TRBV29-1 and TRBJ2-1, with D perhaps being TRBD1 or TRBD2 (5 bases each). With 5 bases removed from V and 5 bases from J, the gap between germline ends came to 16 bases. The CDR3 is 14 amino acids. Germline CDR1 SQVTM, CDR2 ANQGSEA. Here the CDR3 DNA reads TGCAGCGTTTCGTGGGTCTGGGACCACAATGAGCAGTTCTTC. Translated, it gives CSVSWVWDHNEQFF.

The V and J genes are TRBV4-2 and TRBJ2-1; D is unclear. Germline values: CDR1 LGHNA, CDR2 YNFKEQ. Trimming removed 4 bases from V and 7 bases from J, with 8 bases in between. The length of the CDR3 is 12 residues. CDR3 residues: CASSPLGNEQFF. The CDR3 nucleotides are TGTGCCAGCAGCCCTTTGGGGAATGAGCAGTTCTTC.

The chain has TRBV2 and TRBJ1-4, with TRBD1 identical over 7 bases. The CDR3 covers 13 residues. The germline CDR1 and CDR2 sequences are SNHLY and FYNNEI. Unmatched junction bases numbered 8, after V lost 8 bases and J lost 8 bases. CDR3 sequence: CASDPRGGEKLFF. The CDR3 nucleotides read TGTGCCAGCGACCCCAGGGGGGGGGAAAAACTGTTTTTT.

The chain employs TRBV19 and TRBJ1-3; no definite D call. Between the trimmed V and J ends, which lost 5 bases and 0 bases, there was a span of 11 bases. Germline loops: CDR1 LNHDA, CDR2 SQIVND (reference sequence). The CDR3 totals 15 residues. For the CDR3, the DNA is TGTGCCAGTAGTGCCGGCCTTTTCTCTGGAAACACCATATATTTT. Translation gives CASSAGLFSGNTIYF.

The genes are TRBV27 and TRBJ1-1; a possible D gene is TRBD1 (5 bases). This CDR3 spans 13 amino acids. Trimming removed 1 base at V and 5 bases at J, with 8 bases between. Germline V gene lookup returns CDR1 MNHEY and CDR2 SMNVEV (reference sequence). CDR3 amino acids: CASSLYGGTEAFF. The CDR3 region has the DNA TGTGCCAGCAGTTTATATGGGGGGACTGAAGCTTTCTTT.

This chain connects TRBV7-9 to TRBJ1-1; D might be TRBD1 (6 bases). Trimming pared 1 base from V and 0 bases from J, leaving 9 bases between. Germline lookup yields CDR1 SEHNR and CDR2 FQNEAQ (reference sequence). CDR3 length: 15 residues. CDR3 sequence reads: CASSLERTVNTEAFF. Written as DNA, the CDR3 is TGTGCCAGCAGCTTAGAGAGGACAGTGAACACTGAAGCTTTCTTT.

This clone has just a few counts. The chain couples TRBV9 to TRBJ2-7; D may match TRBD1 or TRBD2 (6 bases each). Trimming took 5 bases from V and 0 from J, leaving 15 bases between them. The V gene's germline CDR1 is SGDLS and CDR2 YYNGEE. The CDR3 has 15 amino acids. Here the CDR3 DNA reads TGTGCCAGCAGTCCTACCTCGGGGGCCTCCTACGAGCAGTACTTC. The encoded protein is CASSPTSGASYEQYF.

This clone is labeled medium-sized. This chain joins TRBV4-1 and TRBJ1-1; D not resolved. This CDR3 comprises 12 residues. V lost 4 bases to trimming and J lost 8 bases, with 11 bases between them. The germline V gene encodes CDR1 MGHRA and CDR2 YSYEKL. The CDR3 spells CASSPGDMEAFF. CDR3 DNA sequence: TGCGCCAGCAGCCCCGGAGATATGGAAGCTTTCTTT.

The V and J genes are TRBV7-9 and TRBJ2-7, with 7 bases fitting TRBD1. Germline values: CDR1 SEHNR, CDR2 FQNEAQ (reference sequence). V dropped 5 bases and J dropped 7; count of bases not matched to a gene: 8. The CDR3 is 13 residues long. The CDR3 loop reads CASSIRQGQEQYF. The CDR3 nucleotides read TGTGCCAGCAGCATCCGACAGGGTCAAGAGCAGTACTTC.

The V call is TRBV11-2, the J call TRBJ2-2; D possibly corresponds to TRBD1 (6 bases). Between the trimmed V and J ends, which lost 0 bases and 4 bases, there was a span of 15 bases. The germline CDR1 and CDR2 sequences are SGHAT and FQNNGV. This CDR3 contains 17 residues. The CDR3 bases are TGTGCCAGCAGCTTAGATCTGAACAGGGCGAGCACCGGGGAGCTGTTTTTT. As protein: CASSLDLNRASTGELFF.

This chain joins TRBV5-1 and TRBJ1-1; TRBD1 aligns across 8 bases. The V segment lost 4 bases and the J segment 4 bases; nucleotides outside the gene matches: 9. Germline assignment: CDR1 SGHRS and CDR2 YFSETQ. This CDR3 contains 15 residues. CDR3 sequence reads: CASSPKMDRATEAFF. The CDR3 DNA is TGCGCCAGCAGCCCGAAAATGGACAGGGCCACTGAAGCTTTCTTT.